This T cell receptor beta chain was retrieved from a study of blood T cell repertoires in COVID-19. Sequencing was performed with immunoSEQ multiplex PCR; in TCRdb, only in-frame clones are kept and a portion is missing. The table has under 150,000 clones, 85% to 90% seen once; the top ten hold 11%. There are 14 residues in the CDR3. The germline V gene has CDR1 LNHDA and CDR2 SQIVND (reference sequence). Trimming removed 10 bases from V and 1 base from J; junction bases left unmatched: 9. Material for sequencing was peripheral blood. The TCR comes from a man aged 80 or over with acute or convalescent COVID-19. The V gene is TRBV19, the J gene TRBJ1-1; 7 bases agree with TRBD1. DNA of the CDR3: TGTGCCACAAAGACAGGGTTGGGGAACACTGAAGCTTTCTTT. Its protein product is CATKTGLGNTEAFF.